The next 25 T cell receptor beta chains were all read from a single sample in a study of blood T cells in healthy people across ages. For the second PCR, which ran for about 7 to 11 cycles, a sample-barcoded 5' primer and a J-beta primer mix were used. Each CDR3 protein is one row after TCRdb ran MiXCR on the 5' RACE reads. The sample carries some 900,000 distinct CDR3 sequences, around 48% recorded once. Sequencing used blood. The receptors were gathered from a man aged 25 to 45 in good health.

The V call is TRBV10-3, the J call TRBJ2-1; 9 bases align to TRBD2. Matching the DNA end better, TRBJ2-7 makes the J call doubtful. This CDR3 is built from 13 residues. CDR1 and CDR2 (germline): ENHRY, SYGVKD. CDR3: CAAGTSSYNEQYF. In nucleotides, the CDR3 is TGTGCCGCTGGGACTAGCTCCTACAATGAGCAGTACTTC.

The V and J genes are TRBV9 and TRBJ2-3; D may be TRBD1 or TRBD2 (5 bases each). Germline CDR1 SGDLS, CDR2 YYNGEE. This CDR3 comprises 15 residues. V was pared by 3 bases and J by 2 bases, with 13 bases between. CDR3 amino acids: CASSAAPGTTDTQYF. The CDR3 DNA follows: TGTGCCAGCAGCGCAGCACCGGGGACCACAGATACGCAGTATTTT.

V usage is TRBV7-2 and J usage is TRBJ2-7; D is perhaps TRBD1 or TRBD2 (7 bases each). Trimming removed 5 bases from V and 4 bases from J, with 18 bases in between. CDR3 size: 15 residues. The germline V gene encodes CDR1 SGHTA and CDR2 FQGNSA. The CDR3 DNA reads as TGTGCCAGCAGCCCAGGGGGAGGGGGCAAGTACGAGCAGTACTTC. Translation gives CASSPGGGGKYEQYF. Full variable domain (missing parts from reference TRBV7-2 and TRBJ2-7): GAGVSQSPSNKVTEKGKDVELRCDPISGHTALYWYRQSLGQGLEFLIYFQGNSAPDKSGLPSDRFSAERTGGSVSTLTIQRTQQEDSAVYLCASSPGGGGKYEQYFGPGTRLTVT.

This chain links TRBV20-1 with TRBJ2-1; D call uncertain. Trimming shortened V by 1 base and J by 13 bases, and 14 bases separated the two germline ends. The germline CDR1 and CDR2 sequences are DFQATT and SNEGSKA (reference sequence). The CDR3 spans 12 residues. The CDR3 DNA reads TGCAGTGCTAGAGGGCGAGAAGAGACCCAGTTCTTC. Its translation: CSARGREETQFF.

This chain uses TRBV11-3 with TRBJ2-3; TRBD2 aligns across 8 bases. The CDR3 has 15 amino acids. Germline V gene lookup returns CDR1 SGHNT and CDR2 YENEEA. V dropped 3 bases and J dropped 4; count of bases not matched to a gene: 6. CDR3 sequence reads: CASSFERGLADTQYF. The DNA for the CDR3 is TGTGCCAGCAGCTTTGAGAGGGGACTAGCAGATACGCAGTATTTT.

The chain joins TRBV7-3 to TRBJ2-1; TRBD1 is a possible D gene (6 bases). Trimming removed 5 bases from V and 9 bases from J, with 20 bases in between. This CDR3 has 15 residues. Germline CDR1 reads SGHTA; CDR2 reads FQGTGA. The DNA for the CDR3 is TGTGCCAGCAGCGAGACAGCGTCCGTACAGGGTGAGCAGTTCTTC. Translation: CASSETASVQGEQFF. Drawing the rest from reference TRBV7-3 and TRBJ2-1, the complete variable domain is GAGVSQTPSNKVTEKGKYVELRCDPISGHTALYWYRQSLGQGPEFLIYFQGTGAADDSGLPNDRFFAVRPEGSVSTLKIQRTERGDSAVYLCASSETASVQGEQFFGPGTRLTVL.

This clonotype occurred a few times. The CDR3 loop reads CAISEEGQSYEQYF. The CDR3 DNA reads TGTGCCATCAGTGAGGAGGGACAGAGCTACGAGCAGTACTTC. This chain uses TRBV10-3 with TRBJ2-7; 7 bases are shared with TRBD1. The V gene's germline CDR1 is ENHRY and CDR2 SYGVKD. This CDR3 contains 14 residues. The trim removed 2 bases at V and 3 bases at J, leaving 4 bases unmatched.

The CDR3 is CATSLDRELTGELFF. CDR3 nucleotides: TGTGCCACTTCCCTGGACAGGGAATTAACCGGGGAGCTGTTTTTT. The V gene is TRBV6-1, the J gene TRBJ2-2; 8 positions match TRBD1. V lost 10 bases and J lost 5; bases outside the gene matches: 12. The V gene's germline CDR1 is MNHNS and CDR2 SASEGT. The CDR3 sequence is 15 residues long.

The chain recombines TRBV7-8 with TRBJ2-5; D ambiguous. V lost 2 bases and J 1 base, leaving 8 bases between the germline ends. Germline V gene sequence: CDR1 SGHVS, CDR2 FQNEAQ. The CDR3 contains 14 residues. The CDR3: CASSLRRSQETQYF. CDR3 DNA: TGTGCCAGCAGCTTACGGCGGTCCCAAGAGACCCAGTACTTC. The entire variable domain, with the rest obtained from reference TRBV7-8 and TRBJ2-5, is as follows: GAGVSQSPRYKVAKRGQDVALRCDPISGHVSLFWYQQALGQGPEFLTYFQNEAQLDKSGLPSDRFFAERPEGSVSTLKIQRTQQEDSAVYLCASSLRRSQETQYFGPGTRLLVL.

The chain carries TRBV2 and TRBJ1-1; no definite D call. Germline lookup yields CDR1 SNHLY and CDR2 FYNNEI. V was cut by 3 bases and J by 3 bases, with 8 bases left in between. This CDR3 is built from 13 residues. The CDR3, as DNA: TGTGCCAGCAGTGATGGCGGGGACACTGAAGCTTTCTTT. Its translation: CASSDGGDTEAFF.

In regard to this clonotype: One junction end does not reproduce the germline sequence, and a read error may be involved. This chain links TRBV6-5 with TRBJ2-1; tentative D call: TRBD2 (5 bases). The CDR3 spans 17 residues. The germline V gene has CDR1 MNHEY and CDR2 SVGAGI. CDR3 sequence: CASSYSSLAGGRNEPFF. The CDR3 DNA reads TGTGCCAGCAGTTACTCGAGTCTCGCGGGTGGACGAAATGAGCCGTTCTTC.

This chain uses TRBV2 with TRBJ1-6; D not resolved. This CDR3 has 12 amino acids. Deletions cut 8 bases from V and 5 bases from J, with 7 bases between. Germline assignment: CDR1 SNHLY and CDR2 FYNNEI. CDR3 loop: CASRADNSPLHF. CDR3 nucleotides: TGTGCCAGCCGGGCAGATAATTCACCCCTCCACTTT. The full variable domain, its missing parts supplied by reference TRBV2 and TRBJ1-6, is EPEVTQTPSHQVTQMGQEVILRCVPISNHLYFYWYRQILGQKVEFLVSFYNNEISEKSEIFDDQFSVERPDGSNFTLKIRSTKLEDSAMYFCASRADNSPLHFGNGTRLTVT.

The chain links TRBV6-5 to TRBJ1-2; no clear D gene. This CDR3 spans 11 amino acids. Germline lookup yields CDR1 MNHEY and CDR2 SVGAGI. Between the trimmed V and J ends, which lost 10 bases and 2 bases, there was a span of 8 bases. CDR3 in amino acids: CAIGANYGYTF. The CDR3 coding sequence is TGTGCCATTGGTGCCAACTATGGCTACACCTTC.

Ten or more counts support this clonotype. V is TRBV6-5 and J is TRBJ1-1; D is perhaps TRBD1 (5 bases). The CDR3 has 14 amino acids. V gave up 7 bases and J gave up 1 base, with 13 bases separating them. The germline V gene has CDR1 MNHEY and CDR2 SVGAGI. The CDR3 DNA reads as TGTGCCAGCATTGGGGGATGGGGGAACACTGAAGCTTTCTTT. Residues: CASIGGWGNTEAFF.

In its sample, this clonotype was seen a few times. The CDR3 sequence is CASRTRTETDTQYF. In DNA, the CDR3 is TGCGCCAGCAGGACCCGGACAGAGACAGATACGCAGTATTTT. The chain carries TRBV4-1 and TRBJ2-3; D is possibly TRBD1 (6 bases). The CDR3 is 14 residues long. CDR1 and CDR2 (germline): MGHRA, YSYEKL. The V gene lost 6 bases and the J gene lost 3 bases, with 13 bases spanning the gap.

This clonotype was counted only a few times. The genes are TRBV7-2 and TRBJ1-1; D is uncertain. CDR3 length equals 14 residues. The germline gives CDR1 SGHTA, CDR2 FQGNSA. V lost 1 base and J 6 bases, leaving 12 bases between the germline ends. DNA of the CDR3: TGTGCCAGCAGCTTAGTGCGCCAGAGCGCTGAAGCTTTCTTT. Translated, it gives CASSLVRQSAEAFF.

This clonotype appeared many times. The V call is TRBV27, the J call TRBJ2-3; D gene ambiguous. Trimming removed 6 bases at V and 4 bases at J, with 14 bases between. Germline CDR1 is MNHEY and CDR2 is SMNVEV (reference sequence). The CDR3 sequence is 14 residues long. The CDR3 is CASSPRVPPDTQYF. The CDR3 nucleotides read TGTGCCAGCAGCCCTCGGGTCCCCCCAGATACGCAGTATTTT.

This clonotype has more than one count but fewer than ten. The chain recombines TRBV2 with TRBJ1-2, with unresolved D. Germline assignment: CDR1 SNHLY and CDR2 FYNNEI. Between the trimmed V and J ends, which lost 6 bases and 7 bases, there was a span of 15 bases. The CDR3 is 13 amino acids. The CDR3 loop reads CASSRSVSSGYTF. The CDR3 nucleotides are TGTGCCAGCAGCCGATCGGTATCTAGTGGCTACACCTTC.

The CDR3 loop is CASSSQGGRTETQYF. The CDR3, as DNA: TGTGCCAGCAGCAGCCAGGGAGGTCGTACGGAGACCCAGTACTTC. The V gene is TRBV7-2, the J gene TRBJ2-5; perhaps TRBD2 as D (6 bases). This CDR3 is 15 amino acids long. V dropped 5 bases and J dropped 5 bases, with 18 bases sitting between them. Per the germline V gene, CDR1 is SGHTA and CDR2 is FQGNSA.

As for this clonotype: A read error may be the cause here, since a much bigger clone is one base away. The V gene is TRBV11-1, the J gene TRBJ2-5; 8 bases align to TRBD2. J lost 11 bases, V lost 7 bases, and 9 bases had no gene match. This CDR3 is 12 amino acids long. CDR1 is SGHAT and CDR2 is FQDESV in the germline V gene (reference sequence). CDR3 nucleotide sequence: TGTGCCAGCACCGGACTAGCCTACAAGCAGTACTTC. Translated, it gives CASTGLAYKQYF. Based on the CDR3 plus reference TRBV11-1 and TRBJ2-5, the full variable domain is EAEVAQSPRYKITEKSQAVAFWCDPISGHATLYWYRQILGQGPELLVQFQDESVVDDSQLPKDRFSAERLKGVDSTLKIQPAELGDSAMYLCASTGLAYKQYFGPGTRLLVL.

The chain recombines TRBV18 with TRBJ2-3; D perhaps matches TRBD1 (5 bases). Germline V CDR1 and CDR2: KGHSH, LQKENI. CDR3 length: 14 amino acids. Between the trimmed V and J ends, which lost 9 bases and 3 bases, there was a span of 16 bases. The chain's CDR3 is CASSPGKATDTQYF. CDR3 DNA: TGTGCCAGTTCCCCAGGGAAGGCAACAGATACGCAGTATTTT.

A few counts support this clonotype. The CDR3 here is CASSRRTATSYNEQFF. The CDR3 DNA follows: TGTGCCAGCAGCCGGAGGACAGCCACCTCCTACAATGAGCAGTTCTTC. This rearrangement joins TRBV7-8 to TRBJ2-1, with D tentatively TRBD1 (6 bases). This CDR3 has 16 residues. Trimming removed 5 bases at V and 0 bases at J, with 14 bases between. Germline V gene lookup returns CDR1 SGHVS and CDR2 FQNEAQ.

Only a few counts were recorded for this clonotype. V gene TRBV6-2 or TRBV6-3 combines with J gene TRBJ2-5, with a weak D call TRBD1 (6 bases). Trimming stripped 6 bases from V and 1 base from J, with 18 bases between. Germline V gene sequence: CDR1 MNHEY, CDR2 SVGEGT. CDR3 length: 16 residues. CDR3 protein: CASSSSGVRRQETQYF. CDR3 bases: TGTGCCAGCAGCTCCTCAGGGGTTAGACGCCAAGAGACCCAGTACTTC.

This rearrangement joins TRBV6-1 to TRBJ1-2; D possibly corresponds to TRBD1 (6 bases). The CDR3 runs to 15 residues. Trimming cost V 0 bases and J 4 bases, with 12 bases left between them. Germline CDR1 and CDR2: MNHNS and SASEGT. For the CDR3, the DNA is TGTGCCAGCAGTGAAGCCCTACAGGGAGGCTATGGCTACACCTTC. It specifies CASSEALQGGYGYTF.

V and J are TRBV5-1 and TRBJ2-1, with 8 bases aligning to TRBD2. V was clipped by 6 bases and J by 0 bases; unmatched bases: 2. Germline CDR1 is SGHRS and CDR2 is YFSETQ. This CDR3 comprises 14 residues. This CDR3 reads CASTAGGSYNEQFF. CDR3 bases: TGCGCCAGCACCGCGGGGGGCTCCTACAATGAGCAGTTCTTC.